The rows below give T cell receptor beta chains drawn from one sample of a study of OX40 agonist ivuxolimab in advanced cancers. The method was immunoSEQ multiplex PCR; TCRdb's version includes in-frame clones alone and lacks a portion of them. This sample has 60,000 to 65,000 clones, with less than 95% found just once. Material: CD4+ or CD8+ T cells sorted from blood, obtained in a trial of the OX40 agonist ivuxolimab. The receptors originated from an adult with an advanced solid tumor such as melanoma, head and neck, liver or kidney cancer. Both conserved end residues are part of each CDR3.

J gene,V gene,CDR3 protein
TRBJ2-1,TRBV6-5,CASSRTSGYNEQFF
TRBJ2-3,TRBV4-1,CASSQKISGTAITDTQYF
TRBJ1-2,TRBV19,CASSILPKGNYGYTF
TRBJ2-1,TRBV28,CASSSTAYEGTYNEQFF
TRBJ2-5,TRBV19,CASSIGLGETQYF
TRBJ1-6,TRBV27,CASSLPAGRNSPLHF
TRBJ2-7,TRBV6-6,CASSYAAREQYF
TRBJ2-1,TRBV7-3,CASSLASEIYNEQFF
TRBJ2-3,TRBV2,CASSEALVYTDTQYF
TRBJ2-2,TRBV13,CASRTSGFNTGELFF
TRBJ1-1,TRBV27,CASSPRQGARVTEAFF
TRBJ1-1,TRBV15,CATSYGAGPGFEAFF
TRBJ2-3,TRBV19,CASNSLAGEADTQYF
TRBJ2-2,TRBV6-4,CASSESAGEGTGELFF
TRBJ2-1,TRBV19,CASSLGGVPNNEQFF
TRBJ2-3,TRBV6-6,CASRDRGLDTQYF
TRBJ1-3,TRBV28,CASRYSGNTIYF
TRBJ1-6,TRBV29-1,CSVYDSPLHF
TRBJ2-7,TRBV6-5,CASSYTSDRFEQYF
TRBJ2-1,TRBV7-6,CASSHRVDNEQFF
TRBJ2-7,TRBV7-9,CASSRVDGHSYEQYF
TRBJ2-1,TRBV27,CASSPGTGGDEQFF
TRBJ1-3,TRBV4-3,CASSTGGSGNTIYF
TRBJ1-1,TRBV9,CASSVSGGNTEAFF
TRBJ2-7,TRBV28,CASSETLQTRSYEQYF
TRBJ2-5,TRBV15,CATSLGTSGSQETQYF
TRBJ1-1,TRBV15,CATSRDVNTAEAFF
TRBJ2-7,TRBV7-2,CASSLGAHEQYF
TRBJ2-7,TRBV10-3,CAIGGSGRTPNEQYF
TRBJ2-7,TRBV2,CAGTLGSYEQYF
TRBJ2-1,TRBV4-3,CASSQGTQLSYNEQFF
TRBJ2-7,TRBV7-2,CASSFTGSDEQYF
TRBJ2-1,TRBV7-9,CASSSPSEQFF
TRBJ2-5,TRBV7-9,CASSSRKGTQETQYF
TRBJ2-5,TRBV4-1,CASSQVGVTETQYF
TRBJ2-6,TRBV27,CASSHRHKGATLVANVLTF
TRBJ1-6,TRBV27,CASSLYPPGQGRSPLHF
TRBJ2-5,TRBV5-4,CASSPRALPSTQYF
TRBJ2-7,TRBV5-6,CASSLGSGQSYEQYF
TRBJ1-4,TRBV4-1,CASSQDQGGSGSEKLFF